The rows below give T cell receptor beta chains drawn from one sample of a study of post-analysis software for immune sequencing data. A single record per CDR3 protein comes from TCRdb applying MiXCR to the PCR reads. There are around 500,000 distinct CDR3 sequences in the sample; around 34% occur only once, and around 5.9% lies in the top ten. Material for sequencing was blood. These receptors originate from a girl aged 2 to 17 with multiple sclerosis. The CDR3 runs from the conserved cysteine through the conserved F or W. D genes are given only for firm matches. Size tells how often a clone was seen (once, few, many) or the class of an expanded clone, and some rows leave it out.

abundance: few
v_gene: TRBV7-3
j_gene: TRBJ2-3
d_gene: NA
CDR3aa: CASSLFMDTDTQYF
CDR3nt: TGTGCCAGCAGCTTATTTATGGATACAGATACGCAGTATTTT

abundance: NA
v_gene: TRBV6-6
j_gene: TRBJ1-5
d_gene: TRBD1
CDR3aa: CASRVQGDLPQHF
CDR3nt: TGTGCCAGCAGGGTACAGGGGGACTTACCCCAGCATTTT

abundance: NA
v_gene: TRBV7-2
j_gene: TRBJ1-1
d_gene: NA
CDR3aa: CASSRRGGPTEAFF
CDR3nt: TGTGCCAGCAGCCGACGGGGGGGGCCCACTGAAGCTTTCTTT

abundance: few
v_gene: TRBV11-2
j_gene: TRBJ1-2
d_gene: NA
CDR3aa: CASSLSEASPYGYTF
CDR3nt: TGTGCCAGCAGCTTATCGGAGGCGTCCCCCTATGGCTACACCTTC

abundance: many
v_gene: TRBV15
j_gene: TRBJ2-5
d_gene: NA
CDR3aa: CATSRDRAGQETQYF
CDR3nt: TGTGCCACCAGCAGAGATCGGGCTGGCCAAGAGACCCAGTACTTC

abundance: few
v_gene: TRBV14
j_gene: TRBJ1-1
d_gene: NA
CDR3aa: CASSQAGTPNTEAFF
CDR3nt: TGTGCCAGCAGCCAAGCCGGGACACCGAACACTGAAGCTTTCTTT

abundance: NA
v_gene: TRBV20-1
j_gene: TRBJ1-2
d_gene: TRBD1
CDR3aa: CSASDSGGSNGYTF
CDR3nt: TGCAGTGCTAGTGACTCAGGGGGGTCTAACGGCTACACCTTC

abundance: few
v_gene: TRBV29-1
j_gene: TRBJ1-4
d_gene: TRBD1
CDR3aa: CSANPGTGGEKLFF
CDR3nt: TGCAGCGCTAATCCCGGGACAGGGGGAGAAAAACTGTTTTTT

abundance: NA
v_gene: TRBV29-1
j_gene: TRBJ1-5
d_gene: NA
CDR3aa: CSVVTHSNQPQHF
CDR3nt: TGCAGCGTTGTGACTCATAGCAATCAGCCCCAGCATTTT

abundance: NA
v_gene: TRBV4-1
j_gene: TRBJ2-1
d_gene: NA
CDR3aa: CASSQPTRGDEQFF
CDR3nt: TGCGCCAGCAGCCAACCAACCCGAGGGGATGAGCAGTTCTTC

abundance: NA
v_gene: TRBV15
j_gene: TRBJ2-1
d_gene: TRBD2
CDR3aa: CATSGERLAVNEQFF
CDR3nt: TGTGCCACCAGCGGAGAAAGACTAGCGGTTAATGAGCAGTTCTTC

abundance: NA
v_gene: TRBV5-1
j_gene: TRBJ2-5
d_gene: NA
CDR3aa: CANSLKAQDLQETQYF
CDR3nt: TGCGCCAACAGCTTGAAGGCGCAGGACCTCCAAGAGACCCAGTACTTC

abundance: NA
v_gene: TRBV7-2
j_gene: TRBJ2-5
d_gene: NA
CDR3aa: CASSLFLYNEQYF
CDR3nt: TGTGCCAGCAGCTTGTTTCTCTACAATGAGCAGTACTTC

abundance: many
v_gene: TRBV20-1
j_gene: TRBJ2-5
d_gene: TRBD1
CDR3aa: CSARKGAKDETQYF
CDR3nt: TGCAGTGCTAGAAAGGGGGCAAAGGATGAGACCCAGTACTTC

abundance: NA
v_gene: TRBV5-1
j_gene: TRBJ2-1
d_gene: NA
CDR3aa: CASSSPSDEQFF
CDR3nt: TGCGCCAGCAGCTCACCTAGCGATGAGCAGTTCTTC

abundance: NA
v_gene: TRBV2
j_gene: TRBJ2-5
d_gene: NA
CDR3aa: CASSAEGRETQYF
CDR3nt: TGTGCCAGCAGTGCGGAGGGGAGAGAGACCCAGTACTTC

abundance: NA
v_gene: TRBV20-1
j_gene: TRBJ1-6
d_gene: TRBD1
CDR3aa: CSASQLTGGSNSPLHF
CDR3nt: TGCAGTGCTAGCCAACTAACAGGGGGAAGTAATTCACCCCTCCACTTT

abundance: few
v_gene: TRBV29-1
j_gene: TRBJ2-4
d_gene: NA
CDR3aa: CSVSGRAKNIQYF
CDR3nt: TGCAGCGTCTCCGGGAGAGCCAAAAACATTCAGTACTTC

abundance: NA
v_gene: TRBV20-1
j_gene: TRBJ1-4
d_gene: NA
CDR3aa: CSAGQAVSNEKLFF
CDR3nt: TGCAGTGCTGGACAAGCGGTCTCTAATGAAAAACTGTTTTTT

abundance: NA
v_gene: TRBV4-1
j_gene: TRBJ2-7
d_gene: NA
CDR3aa: CASSQVVPTYEQYF
CDR3nt: TGCGCCAGCAGCCAAGTCGTCCCCACCTACGAGCAGTACTTC

abundance: NA
v_gene: TRBV24-1
j_gene: TRBJ2-3
d_gene: TRBD1
CDR3aa: CATSDQDRVGDTQYF
CDR3nt: TGTGCCACCAGTGACCAGGACAGGGTTGGAGATACGCAGTATTTT

abundance: NA
v_gene: TRBV7-3
j_gene: TRBJ2-3
d_gene: NA
CDR3aa: CASSFSLQTTDTQYF
CDR3nt: TGTGCCAGCAGCTTTAGCCTACAGACCACAGATACGCAGTATTTT

abundance: NA
v_gene: TRBV20-1
j_gene: TRBJ2-1
d_gene: NA
CDR3aa: CSALQAGGYNEQFF
CDR3nt: TGCAGTGCCCTGCAAGCGGGCGGGTACAATGAGCAGTTCTTC

abundance: NA
v_gene: TRBV20-1
j_gene: TRBJ2-5
d_gene: TRBD2
CDR3aa: CSAPDTTSGGVQETQYF
CDR3nt: TGCAGTGCTCCAGACACTACTAGCGGGGGCGTACAAGAGACCCAGTACTTC

abundance: NA
v_gene: TRBV5-1
j_gene: TRBJ2-7
d_gene: TRBD1
CDR3aa: CASQGTGDYEQYF
CDR3nt: TGCGCCAGCCAAGGGACAGGAGACTACGAGCAGTACTTC

abundance: NA
v_gene: TRBV6-1
j_gene: TRBJ2-6
d_gene: NA
CDR3aa: CASRGTAGPTGANVLTF
CDR3nt: TGTGCCAGCAGAGGTACAGCAGGGCCCACCGGGGCCAACGTCCTGACTTTC

abundance: NA
v_gene: TRBV19
j_gene: TRBJ2-6
d_gene: NA
CDR3aa: CASSIGGDGANVLTF
CDR3nt: TGTGCCAGTAGTATTGGGGGAGATGGGGCCAACGTCCTGACTTTC

abundance: NA
v_gene: TRBV7-3
j_gene: TRBJ2-2
d_gene: TRBD1
CDR3aa: CASHRGEANTGELFF
CDR3nt: TGTGCCAGCCACAGGGGGGAGGCGAACACCGGGGAGCTGTTTTTT

abundance: NA
v_gene: TRBV7-9
j_gene: TRBJ2-1
d_gene: NA
CDR3aa: CASSPQLPSYNEQFF
CDR3nt: TGTGCCAGCAGCCCGCAACTTCCATCCTACAATGAGCAGTTCTTC